This entry describes one T cell receptor (beta chain). This CDR3 spans 17 amino acids. The V end lost 4 bases, the J end lost 1 base, and 18 bases lay between the germline ends. Germline CDR1 SGHVS, CDR2 FQNEAQ. Only in-frame clones appear in the TCRdb table, and some are missing; sequencing was by immunoSEQ multiplex PCR. This sample has 400,000 or so clones, with approximately 86% found just once. This sample is part of a study of blood T cell repertoires in COVID-19. About the study: COVID-19 samples collected from the United States, Italy and Spain covered acute and convalescent phases. The cDNA or gDNA used as material had been derived from T cells, B-cell-depleted T cells, or PBMCs.

Specimen: peripheral blood. This sequence joins TRBV7-8 and TRBJ2-3, with a tentative D call TRBD2 (6 bases). The receptor was derived from a human donor in a cohort sampled during active COVID-19. For the CDR3, the DNA is TGTGCCAGCAGCTCAGCCACCGGAATAGCGGGCACAGATACGCAGTATTTT. This translates into CASSSATGIAGTDTQYF. Complete variable domain (other parts from reference TRBV7-8 and TRBJ2-3): GAGVSQSPRYKVAKRGQDVALRCDPISGHVSLFWYQQALGQGPEFLTYFQNEAQLDKSGLPSDRFFAERPEGSVSTLKIQRTQQEDSAVYLCASSSATGIAGTDTQYFGPGTRLTVL.